The clone carrying this TCR beta chain was seen just once. Its target is unknown. On sorted subsets, replicate PCRs used roughly 190 ng DNA, or roughly 30,000 T cell genomes. The method was immunoSEQ multiplex PCR; TCRdb's version includes in-frame clones alone and lacks a portion of them. The top ten hold roughly 0.39% of the sample, which has about 2.4 million clones, under 95% seen once. The data derive from a study of shared clonotypes between healthy human individuals. Findings and caveats of the study: Owing to a small donor count, the genetic and exposure-history diversity represented was limited.

The CDR3 is 17 amino acids. Between the trimmed V and J ends, which lost 6 bases and 0 bases, there was a span of 18 bases. Germline assignment: CDR1 MGHRA and CDR2 YSYEKL. J is TRBJ1-3 and V is TRBV4-1; tentative D call: TRBD1 (6 bases). The source is a man aged 18-30 years in good health. Some clones in this sample may be carry-over from other donors' samples. The source material was naive CD4+ T cells from PBMCs. Regarding subset: CD45RA+ positively selected. Written as DNA, the CDR3 is TGCGCCAGCAGTCCTAAAAAACAGGGACTCTCTGGAAACACCATATATTTT. Its translation is CASSPKKQGLSGNTIYF.